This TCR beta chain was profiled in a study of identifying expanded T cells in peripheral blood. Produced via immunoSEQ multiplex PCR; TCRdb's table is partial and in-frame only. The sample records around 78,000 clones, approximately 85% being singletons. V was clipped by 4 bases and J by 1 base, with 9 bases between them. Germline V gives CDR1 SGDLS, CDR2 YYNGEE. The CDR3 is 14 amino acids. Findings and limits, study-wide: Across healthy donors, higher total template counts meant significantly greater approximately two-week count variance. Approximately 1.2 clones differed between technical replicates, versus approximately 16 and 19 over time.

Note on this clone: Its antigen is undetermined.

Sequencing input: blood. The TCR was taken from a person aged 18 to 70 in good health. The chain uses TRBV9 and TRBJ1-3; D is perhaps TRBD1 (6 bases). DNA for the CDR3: TGTGCCAGCAGCCCCACAGGGTCTGGAAACACCATATATTTT. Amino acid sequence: CASSPTGSGNTIYF. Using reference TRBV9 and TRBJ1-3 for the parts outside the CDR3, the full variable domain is DSGVTQTPKHLITATGQRVTLRCSPRSGDLSVYWYQQSLDQGLQFLIQYYNGEERAKGNILERFSAQQFPDLHSELNLSSLELGDSALYFCASSPTGSGNTIYFGEGSWLTVV.